This T cell receptor beta chain was observed in a study of response to subunit inactivated influenza vaccine. V was shortened by 5 bases and J by 5 bases, with 16 bases between the two germline ends. The CDR3 runs to 14 residues. CDR1 is SEHNR, CDR2 FQNEAQ, per germline (reference sequence). This clonotype has more than one count but fewer than ten. Its antigen is unknown. A single record per CDR3 protein comes from TCRdb applying MiXCR to the RT-PCR reads. Of hundreds of thousands of distinct CDR3 sequences detected, approximately 15% appear once; the ten largest clones hold 6% to 8%. Study results and limitations: After each seasonal influenza vaccination, few new T cells are recruited, the authors suggested.

The receptor's source is a man aged 50-60 years who received an inactivated influenza vaccine. The genes are TRBV7-9 and TRBJ2-7; either TRBD1 or TRBD2 may fit D (5 bases each). The sequencing used PBMCs from blood, collected less than 15 days before vaccination. The CDR3 coding sequence is TGTGCCAGCAGCCAAGGGGACCGGGGCCACGAGCAGTACTTC. Protein: CASSQGDRGHEQYF.